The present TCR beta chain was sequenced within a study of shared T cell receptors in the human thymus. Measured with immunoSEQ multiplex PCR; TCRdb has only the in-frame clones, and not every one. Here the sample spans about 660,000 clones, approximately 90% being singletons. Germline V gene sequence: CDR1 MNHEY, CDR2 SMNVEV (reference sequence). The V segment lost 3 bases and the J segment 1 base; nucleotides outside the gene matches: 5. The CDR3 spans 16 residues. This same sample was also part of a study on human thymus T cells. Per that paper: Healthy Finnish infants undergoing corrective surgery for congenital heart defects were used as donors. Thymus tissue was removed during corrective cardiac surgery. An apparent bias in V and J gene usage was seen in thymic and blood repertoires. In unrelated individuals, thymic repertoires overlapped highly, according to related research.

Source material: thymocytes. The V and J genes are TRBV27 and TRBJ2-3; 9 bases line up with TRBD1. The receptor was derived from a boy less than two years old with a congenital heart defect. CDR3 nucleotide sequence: TGTGCCAGCAGTTTTCTAACAGGGGGCGGCACAGATACGCAGTATTTT. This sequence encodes CASSFLTGGGTDTQYF.